The TCR beta chain described here comes from a study of T cell repertoires in cytomegalovirus infection. Findings and limits, study-wide: The ex vivo response was dominated by HLA-C-restricted CMV-specific TCR beta clonotypes.

There are many counts of this clonotype. Antigen unknown. TCRdb re-analysed the reads in MiXCR, keeping a single row per CDR3 protein. Among about 250,000 distinct CDR3 sequences listed, 15% to 20% were seen once. Trimming shortened V by 2 bases and J by 6 bases, and 17 bases separated the two germline ends. This CDR3 is 16 amino acids long. Germline CDR1 SGHTA, CDR2 FQGNSA. The source of this sequence is a human donor in good health (CMV status not recorded). Some clones in this sample may be carry-over from other donors' samples. The chain links TRBV7-2 to TRBJ1-5; D unresolved. Sequencing input: CD8+ T cells from PBMCs. The CDR3 spells CASSLNGRPLSQPQHF. The CDR3 nucleotides read TGTGCCAGCAGCTTAAACGGCAGGCCCCTGAGTCAGCCCCAGCATTTT.